Below, 20 T cell receptor beta chains from the same sample are listed, as sequenced in a study of blood T cell repertoires in COVID-19. Clones were read by immunoSEQ multiplex PCR, and TCRdb kept only the in-frame ones, dropping some. The top ten clones hold over 7.5% of a sample with 50,000 to 75,000 clones, 91% of them seen once. Sequencing input: peripheral blood. The receptors shown here come from a human donor in a cohort sampled during active COVID-19.

The chain employs TRBV19 and TRBJ2-1; no firm D call. CDR3 length equals 12 residues. The germline gives CDR1 LNHDA, CDR2 SQIVND (reference sequence). V was trimmed by 5 bases and J by 6 bases, leaving 8 bases between them. The DNA of the CDR3 is TGTGCCAGTAGTGAGGAAGGCAATGAGCAGTTCTTC. Its translation is CASSEEGNEQFF.

In nucleotides, the CDR3 is TGTGCCAGCAGCTTAAGAGGTAGCGGGGTTACCGGGGAGCTGTTTTTT. This sequence encodes CASSLRGSGVTGELFF. This chain uses TRBV7-3 with TRBJ2-2; TRBD2 aligns across 8 bases. The CDR3 loop spans 16 amino acids. With 1 base clipped from V and 5 bases from J, the junction kept 6 bases outside the gene matches. Per germline, CDR1 SGHTA and CDR2 FQGTGA.

This chain connects TRBV5-1 to TRBJ1-1; D is perhaps TRBD1 (5 bases). In germline, CDR1 is SGHRS, CDR2 YFSETQ. Between the trimmed V and J ends, which lost 5 bases and 3 bases, there was a span of 11 bases. The CDR3 spans 13 residues. CDR3 amino acids: CASRYDSYTEAFF. In nucleotides, the CDR3 is TGCGCCAGCAGATATGACAGCTACACTGAAGCTTTCTTT.

This clone was found once. The chain is built from TRBV7-9 and TRBJ2-3, with TRBD1 matching 12 bases. The V gene end was trimmed by 10 bases and the J gene end by 1 base; junction bases not matched to a gene: 9. CDR1 and CDR2 (germline): SEHNR, FQNEAQ (reference sequence). The CDR3 has 16 amino acids. The chain's CDR3 is CAIKTGTGGGTDTQYF. In nucleotides, the CDR3 is TGTGCCATAAAAACCGGGACAGGGGGCGGCACAGATACGCAGTATTTT.

The gene calls are TRBV7-2 and TRBJ1-2; D gene uncertain. The CDR3 extends over 15 amino acids. Trimming cost V 1 base and J 5 bases, with 14 bases left between them. CDR1 SGHTA and CDR2 FQGNSA come from the germline V gene. The CDR3: CASSLEASFGYGYTF. For the CDR3, the DNA is TGTGCCAGCAGCTTAGAGGCCTCATTCGGGTATGGCTACACCTTC. Looking up the rest from reference TRBV7-2 and TRBJ1-2 gives the full variable domain: GAGVSQSPSNKVTEKGKDVELRCDPISGHTALYWYRQSLGQGLEFLIYFQGNSAPDKSGLPSDRFSAERTGGSVSTLTIQRTQQEDSAVYLCASSLEASFGYGYTFGSGTRLTVV.

The rearrangement links TRBV19 to TRBJ1-5; D ambiguous. Germline CDR1 is LNHDA and CDR2 is SQIVND (reference sequence). Trimming cost V 4 bases and J 5 bases, with 15 bases left between them. The CDR3 totals 15 residues. The CDR3 protein is CASSTPQRGYQPQHF. CDR3 coding DNA: TGTGCCAGTAGTACCCCGCAACGGGGATATCAGCCCCAGCATTTT.

The rearrangement joins TRBV12-5 to TRBJ1-1, with D perhaps TRBD1 (5 bases). The CDR3 is 15 amino acids. V lost 6 bases, J lost 3 bases, and 17 bases lay in between. The germline V gene encodes CDR1 LGHNT and CDR2 FRNRAP. The CDR3 here is CASGLKSLGHTEAFF. The CDR3 region has the DNA TGTGCTAGTGGCCTGAAGAGCCTGGGGCACACTGAAGCTTTCTTT.

This clone was seen more than once but under ten times. The CDR3 region has the DNA TGTGCCAGTAGACTAACCGGGACAGCCAACTATGGCTACACCTTC. Protein: CASRLTGTANYGYTF. This chain joins TRBV19 and TRBJ1-2, with 7 bases identical to TRBD1. The CDR3 totals 15 residues. Germline V gives CDR1 LNHDA, CDR2 SQIVND (reference sequence). Trimming at V came to 6 bases and at J to 2 bases, leaving 9 bases not matched to a gene.

CDR3 sequence: CASSQESGRSTYNEQFF. CDR3 nucleotides: TGTGCCAGCAGCCAAGAAAGCGGGAGGTCTACCTACAATGAGCAGTTCTTC. The genes are TRBV4-2 and TRBJ2-1; 9 bases are a match to TRBD2. Looked up from germline, CDR1 is LGHNA and CDR2 is YNFKEQ. The ends lost 0 bases at V and 2 bases at J; junction bases unmatched: 5. This CDR3 has 17 residues.

This clone appeared a few times. The chain employs TRBV7-9 and TRBJ2-7; no definite D call. This CDR3 region has 14 residues. Trimming shortened V by 4 bases and J by 0 bases, and 10 bases separated the two germline ends. Germline CDR1 and CDR2: SEHNR and FQNEAQ (reference sequence). In DNA form, the CDR3 reads TGTGCCAGCAGCTCGGTCCGTAGCTCCTACGAGCAGTACTTC. It is translated as CASSSVRSSYEQYF.

The J gene is TRBJ2-3, the V gene TRBV5-1; D unclear. V lost 1 base and J lost 0, with 9 bases in between. The CDR3 contains 15 residues. The germline CDR1 and CDR2 sequences are SGHRS and YFSETQ. CDR3 region: CASSLYSSSTDTQYF. The CDR3 nucleotides read TGCGCCAGCAGCTTGTACTCCTCTAGCACAGATACGCAGTATTTT. The variable domain in full, with the rest retrieved from reference TRBV5-1 and TRBJ2-3, is KAGVTQTPRYLIKTRGQQVTLSCSPISGHRSVSWYQQTPGQGLQFLFEYFSETQRNKGNFPGRFSGRQFSNSRSEMNVSTLELGDSALYLCASSLYSSSTDTQYFGPGTRLTVL.

The J gene is TRBJ2-7, the V gene TRBV7-9, with D unclear. Trimming stripped 0 bases from V and 5 bases from J, with 8 bases between. CDR1 is SEHNR, CDR2 FQNEAQ, per germline (reference sequence). The CDR3 length is 13 residues. The CDR3 region has the DNA TGTGCCAGCAGCTTAGCGCGGCCAAACGAGCAGTACTTC. Its translation: CASSLARPNEQYF.

This rearrangement joins TRBV4-3 to TRBJ2-3, with unresolved D. The CDR3 contains 13 residues. Trimming removed 4 bases at V and 3 bases at J, with 8 bases between. CDR1 and CDR2 from the germline V gene are LGHNA and YSLEER. The CDR3: CASSLLLTDTQYF. CDR3 sequence (DNA): TGCGCCAGCAGCCTCCTATTGACAGATACGCAGTATTTT.

The chain carries TRBV5-8 and TRBJ1-1; D unresolved. With 4 bases removed from V and 2 bases from J, the gap between germline ends came to 6 bases. The CDR3 has 12 residues. Looked up from germline, CDR1 is SGHTS and CDR2 is YDEGEE. The CDR3 protein is CASSLRNTEAFF. Written as DNA, the CDR3 is TGTGCCAGCAGCCTAAGAAACACTGAAGCTTTCTTT. The full variable domain, its missing parts supplied by reference TRBV5-8 and TRBJ1-1, is EAGVTQSPTHLIKTRGQQATLRCSPISGHTSVYWYQQALGLGLQFLLWYDEGEERNRGNFPPRFSGRQFPNYSSELNVNALELEDSALYLCASSLRNTEAFFGQGTRLTVV.

This clone was recorded only once. V gene TRBV19 combines with J gene TRBJ2-5; possible D gene TRBD2, 6 bases. The CDR3 length is 16 residues. The V end was cut by 1 base, the J end by 1 base, with 13 bases between. Germline V CDR1 and CDR2: LNHDA, SQIVND (reference sequence). CDR3 bases: TGTGCCAGTAGTATAGTGGGTAGCGGCGGCCAAGAGACCCAGTACTTC. Protein: CASSIVGSGGQETQYF.

The chain combines TRBV30 with TRBJ1-2; D is unresolved. V lost 0 bases, J lost 6 bases, and 14 bases lay in between. Germline V gene data show CDR1 as GTSNPN and CDR2 as SVGIG (reference sequence). The CDR3 consists of 14 residues. CDR3 loop: CAWSVRVAQDGYTF. The CDR3 DNA reads TGTGCCTGGAGTGTGAGGGTAGCGCAGGATGGCTACACCTTC.

J is TRBJ2-1 and V is TRBV13; D possibly corresponds to TRBD2 (6 bases). The CDR3 consists of 15 residues. With 4 bases removed from V and 8 bases from J, the gap between germline ends came to 18 bases. CDR1 and CDR2 (germline): PRHDT, FYEKMQ (reference sequence). The CDR3 protein is CASSSRGGPGDEQFF. The CDR3 nucleotides are TGTGCCAGCAGCTCCCGGGGCGGACCGGGGGATGAGCAGTTCTTC.

This sequence joins TRBV6-6 and TRBJ2-7; the D gene is possibly TRBD2 (6 bases). Germline CDR1 and CDR2: MNHNY and SVGAGI (reference sequence). V was clipped by 8 bases and J by 7 bases, with 18 bases between them. The CDR3 contains 13 residues. The CDR3 bases are TGTGCCAGCGGTGGGGGGAGGACCGGGGAGCAGTACTTC. This translates into CASGGGRTGEQYF.

This clone was recorded a few times. V gene TRBV3-1 (or the pseudogene TRBV3-2) combines with J gene TRBJ2-1; possibly TRBD2 for D (7 bases). The germline gives CDR1 LGHDT, CDR2 YNNKEL (reference sequence). Trimming took off 4 bases at V and 12 bases at J, with 16 bases between the two ends. The CDR3 contains 13 residues. The CDR3 spells CASSPLLGGVQFF. The CDR3 coding sequence is TGTGCCAGCAGCCCACTATTAGGGGGGGTGCAGTTCTTC.

The chain is built from TRBV2 and TRBJ1-1, with D unclear. V lost 7 bases, J lost 4 bases, and 10 bases lay in between. CDR1 SNHLY and CDR2 FYNNEI come from the germline V gene. The CDR3 has 12 amino acids. CDR3 sequence reads: CASNRVGTEAFF. The CDR3 DNA follows: TGTGCCAGCAACCGGGTAGGCACTGAAGCTTTCTTT.